This T cell receptor beta chain was sequenced during a study of cytomegalovirus exposure and HLA in healthy donors (dated by TCRdb to 2015 to 2018). For the wider study: An earlier analysis of 587 of the donors reported about 250 Gb of sequence data and 100 million to 140 million unique TCR beta sequences from 190 million or so T cells. Approximately 310 gigabases of sequencing data and 75 million to 85 million unique TCR sequences made up an early release that covered some 640 HLA-typed donors. Among the roughly 400 genotyped donors, approximately 77% belonged to the genetic ancestry cluster associated with self-reported Caucasian donors. The study was designed to test whether signatures of past pathogen exposure could be identified by cataloging public T cell receptors. The T cell repertoires of about 700 subjects were profiled by immunosequencing and related to cytomegalovirus serostatus. In addition to the first cohort of 500 to 850 subjects, a separate validation cohort of around 110 different subjects was used. To predict cytomegalovirus infection status, the study combined high-throughput TCR immunosequencing, statistical association of individual TCRs with disease status, and machine learning. In a later analysis, previously published TCR beta repertoires from about 670 donors were re-analyzed and high-resolution HLA genotyping was added so that TCR occurrence patterns could be studied. The later analysis used no new phenotypic data to find candidate immune exposures, relying instead on TCR beta sequences and their occurrence across donors. An earlier analysis of a few hundred of the donors applied high-throughput TCR beta sequencing to assess whether each TCR beta V gene segment acted as functional or pseudogenic. Donor age, sex, ethnicity and CMV serostatus were collected together with the repertoire data. Genome-wide SNP genotypes for about 65% of the 666 donors were used in a later genetic analysis, which treated that subset as a discovery cohort. All discovery cohort repertoires had been generated using a single sequencing platform. Class I and class II HLA loci were covered by the typing at four-digit resolution. Typing coverage varied by locus: about 629-640 donors for A, B, C, DRB1 and DQB1; roughly 560 for DQA1; around 610 for DPA1; approximately 450 for DPB1. Roughly 5 DR-DQ haplotypes were treated as single units for association and clustering because of strong linkage in the cohort. Among roughly 400 genotyped donors of the cohort, an average of 235,054 unique TCR beta nucleotide sequences were sequenced per donor, roughly 20% of them non-productive.

Preparation of the library involved the immunoSEQ multiplex PCR assay. For the multiplex PCR, a mixture combining 60 forward primers for TCR Vbeta segments and 13 reverse primers for TCR Jbeta segments was used. The CDR3 region of rearranged TCR beta genes was amplified from genomic DNA by a multiplex PCR assay. The Illumina HiSeq System was used to sequence the amplified TCR beta libraries as 87-base-pair reads. On the study's bioinformatics: A later analysis counted tens of millions of unique TCR beta chains across the 700 or so repertoires, and some 12 million of these chains were shared by at least two donors. A nearest-neighbor algorithm error-corrected the raw reads and collapsed the reads into unique sequences, merging closely related sequences to remove PCR and sequencing errors. Alignment of CDR3 sequences to IMGT reference sequences was used to assign V, D and J gene segments. For a sequence to be retained, at least a six-nucleotide match to both a V gene segment and a J gene segment was required. A rearrangement was called productive if the CDR3 had no stop codons and remained in frame with V and J, and every other rearrangement was called non-productive. CDR3 was defined according to IMGT convention as the region running from the second conserved V-encoded cysteine to the conserved J-encoded phenylalanine. The earlier analysis of 500 to 600 of the donors excluded sequences that lacked an unambiguous match to a single V gene segment. An earlier analysis of approximately 590 of the donors called V segments functional above 56.7% productive rearrangements and segregating when the between-donor standard deviation exceeded 5%. A statistical classification framework was built for diagnosing cytomegalovirus status from the catalog of TCR beta chain sequences. A later analysis assigned V and J genes by comparing TCR nucleotide sequences with IMGT/GENE-DB human TR gene sequences. In a later analysis, CDR3 sequences and most-parsimonious VDJ recombination scenarios were assigned using the TCRdist pipeline. In a later analysis, each TCR beta chain was defined by its CDR3 amino acid sequence together with its V-gene family, and reads without a unique V-gene family were excluded. To address suspected cross-contamination and a sequencing artifact, a later analysis removed a few hundred highly shared, low-generation-probability nucleotide sequences. In a later analysis, a clonal expansion index was calculated for each public chain from normalized within-repertoire ranks of inferred template counts. In a later analysis, generation probabilities were computed using a VDJ recombination model fitted to out-of-frame rearrangements, and the results were checked against IGoR. In a later analysis, hypergeometric tests were used to score TCR-TCR, TCR-HLA and TCR-CMV co-occurrence, with a repertoire-size bias correction applied to TCR pairs. To estimate false discovery rates, a later analysis permuted the HLA or CMV assignments 20 times. In a later analysis, co-occurring TCRs were grouped using DBSCAN, with TCRdist sequence similarity added in when clustering inside HLA-allele-positive subsets. Co-occurrence clustering excluded repertoires with fewer than 30,000 or more than 120,000 public chains, plus five with anomalous nucleotide sharing. The immuneACCESS repertoire file appears here via TCRdb, limited to in-frame rearrangements. These files lack a portion of the clones; in checked studies, under half of the deficit traces to unresolved V genes, and the cause of the others is not known. That table is the source of V, J and clone size, and D and trimming were worked out from the DNA. The sample has some 130,000 clones on record, over 70% of them singletons. The top ten clones comprise approximately 3.1% of the sample.

The cohort comprised some 680 healthy bone marrow donors. All cohort members were sampled while nominally healthy, although unrecorded immune exposures were likely present. The donor tested CMV seronegative, placing the donor among the 300 to 450 seronegative members of the cohort. Every donor gave a peripheral blood sample, and the peripheral blood mononuclear cells from that sample were used for TCR beta sequencing. Genomic DNA extraction from the blood cell samples was performed with the Qiagen DNeasy Blood Extraction Kit. Via the germline V gene, CDR1 is SQVTM and CDR2 ANQGSEA. From the cysteine up to the phenylalanine, the CDR3 has a length of 12 residues. Of all the DNA, just the CDR3 is kept, 36 bases in frame from base 1. Details on this clone: Its antigen is unknown. No much larger clonotype is one base removed from it; base qualities were not supplied.

General findings and caveats noted by the study authors: Because counts were too low, roughly 16 rarely observed V segments, including chromosome 9 orphons, were excluded from the earlier analysis of under 650 of the donors. Because some donors lacked HLA typing at each locus, the association tests relied only on the typed subset. In an earlier analysis of about 550 of the donors, most TCR beta V segments were observed in productive rearrangements about 87% or about 30% of the time, broadly matching IMGT annotations. According to the authors, the approach could potentially be generalized to other disease states and immunological phenotypes. Three of the identified cytomegalovirus-associated TCR beta chains were confirmed in vitro to be specific for cytomegalovirus antigens. In the study, approximately 150 TCR beta chains were listed as associated with cytomegalovirus. In both the original and validation cohorts, the classifier was reported to diagnose cytomegalovirus status with high specificity and sensitivity. The 87-base-pair reads could not distinguish some IMGT-functional V segments, including TRBV6-2 and TRBV6-3, so those segments were excluded. In a later analysis, several top co-occurrence clusters were reported to appear linked to parvovirus B19, influenza, CMV and Epstein-Barr virus. When HLA alleles, especially DR and DQ, strongly co-occurred, attributing TCR associations to individual alleles was difficult. Immune exposure information for the cohort was limited to CMV serostatus. In a later analysis, TCR association rates were found to vary across HLA loci, with the most associated TCRs seen for DRB1 alleles and the fewest for HLA-C alleles. Only TCR beta chains were sequenced in this cohort, and the absence of alpha or paired-chain data limited detectable features. In a later analysis, about 16,000 TCR beta sequences were associated with specific HLA alleles at a false discovery rate of 0.05. In a later genetic analysis, fewer N-insertions in productive TCRs were reported among donors in an Asian-associated ancestry cluster than the approximately 630-donor mean. Presence/absence analyses assumed roughly uniform sequencing depth across donors, an assumption that may not hold. In a later analysis, most CMV-associated TCR beta chains were found to appear HLA-restricted, with HLA associations seemingly driven largely by CMV exposure. A cluster of highly shared sequence variants was judged likely to represent a technical artifact of the sequencing pipeline. A further reported finding was that TCR beta sequences accurately predicted the HLA-A and HLA-B alleles for most subjects in the first cohort. Most TCR sequences were seen in very few donors, while some public TCRs were found in many individuals. In a later analysis, HLA-associated TCR beta chains showed more clonal expansion and lower generation probabilities than non-associated chains that were equally common. Correlated functional status among segregating V segments might reflect linkage disequilibrium, but an unknown experimental factor could not be ruled out. V-gene and J-gene trimming of TCR beta chains was associated with a missense DCLRE1C variant in a later genetic analysis, and the association was replicated in an independent cohort.

The chain was built from TRBV29-1 and TRBJ1-5; tentative D gene TRBD1, with 5 bases matching. This sequence was found in a man in his thirties or forties in good health and CMV-seronegative. Sequenced: PBMCs. The bases read TGCAGTGCACAGATAAGGGGTCAGCCCCAGCATTTT. Its coded protein is CSAQIRGQPQHF.